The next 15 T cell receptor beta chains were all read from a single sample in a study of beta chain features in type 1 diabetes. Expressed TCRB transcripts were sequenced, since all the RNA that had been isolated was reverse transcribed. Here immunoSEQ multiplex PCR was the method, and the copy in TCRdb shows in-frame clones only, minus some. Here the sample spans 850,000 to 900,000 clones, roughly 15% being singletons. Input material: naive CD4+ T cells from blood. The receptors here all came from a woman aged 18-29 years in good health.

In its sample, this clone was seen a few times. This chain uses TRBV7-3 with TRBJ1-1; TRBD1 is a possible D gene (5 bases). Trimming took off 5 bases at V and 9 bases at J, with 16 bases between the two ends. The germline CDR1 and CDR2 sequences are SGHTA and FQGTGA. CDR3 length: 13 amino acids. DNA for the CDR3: TGTGCCAGCAGCCTGGGACTGCGTGCCAAAGCTTTCTTT. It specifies CASSLGLRAKAFF.

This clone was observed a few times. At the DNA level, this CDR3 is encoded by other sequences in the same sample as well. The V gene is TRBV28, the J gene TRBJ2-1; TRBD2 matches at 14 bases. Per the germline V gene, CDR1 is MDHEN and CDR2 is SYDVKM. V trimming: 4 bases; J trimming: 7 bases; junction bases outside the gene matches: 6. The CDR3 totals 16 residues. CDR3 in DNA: TGTGCCAGCAGTTCTGGGACTAGCGGGAGTTGGAATGAGCAGTTCTTC. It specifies CASSSGTSGSWNEQFF. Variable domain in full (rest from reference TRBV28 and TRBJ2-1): DVKVTQSSRYLVKRTGEKVFLECVQDMDHENMFWYRQDPGLGLRLIYFSYDVKMKEKGDIPEGYSVSREKKERFSLILESASTNQTSMYLCASSSGTSGSWNEQFFGPGTRLTVL.

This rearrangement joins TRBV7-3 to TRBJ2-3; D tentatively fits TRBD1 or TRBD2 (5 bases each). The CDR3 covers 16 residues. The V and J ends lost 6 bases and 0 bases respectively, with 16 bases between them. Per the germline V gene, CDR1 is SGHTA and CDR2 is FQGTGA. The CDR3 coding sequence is TGTGCCAGCAGTCCGGGGCGCCGGTCTAGCACAGATACGCAGTATTTT. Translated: CASSPGRRSSTDTQYF.

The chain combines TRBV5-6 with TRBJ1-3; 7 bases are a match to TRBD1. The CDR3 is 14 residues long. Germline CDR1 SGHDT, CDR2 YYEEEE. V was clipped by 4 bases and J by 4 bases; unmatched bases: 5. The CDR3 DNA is TGTGCCAGCAGCGGAACAGGGGTCGGAAACACCATATATTTT. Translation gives CASSGTGVGNTIYF.

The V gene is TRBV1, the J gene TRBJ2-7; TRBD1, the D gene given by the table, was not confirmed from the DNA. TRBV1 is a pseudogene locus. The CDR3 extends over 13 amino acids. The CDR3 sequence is CTTTDRGRDEQYF. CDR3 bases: TGCACCACAACGGACAGGGGAAGGGACGAGCAGTACTTC.

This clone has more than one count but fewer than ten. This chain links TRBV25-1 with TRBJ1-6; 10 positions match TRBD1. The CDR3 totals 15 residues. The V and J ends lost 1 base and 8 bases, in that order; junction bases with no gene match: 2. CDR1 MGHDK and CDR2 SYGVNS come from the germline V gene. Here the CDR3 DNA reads TGTGCCAGCAGTGAATTCGGGACAGGGGATTCACCCCTCCACTTT. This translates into CASSEFGTGDSPLHF.

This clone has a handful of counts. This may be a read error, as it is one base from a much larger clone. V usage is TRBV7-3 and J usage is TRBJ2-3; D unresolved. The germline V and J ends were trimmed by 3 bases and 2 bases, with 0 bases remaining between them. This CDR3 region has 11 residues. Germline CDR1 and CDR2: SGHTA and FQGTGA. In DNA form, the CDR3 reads TGTGCCAGCAGCTTCACAGATACGCAGTATTTT. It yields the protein CASSFTDTQYF.

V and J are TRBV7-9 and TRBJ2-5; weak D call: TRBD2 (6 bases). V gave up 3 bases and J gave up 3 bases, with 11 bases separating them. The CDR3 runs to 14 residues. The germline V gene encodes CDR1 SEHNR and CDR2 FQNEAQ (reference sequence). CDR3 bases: TGTGCCAGCAGCTTGCCGGGACTTAAAGAGACCCAGTACTTC. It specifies CASSLPGLKETQYF.

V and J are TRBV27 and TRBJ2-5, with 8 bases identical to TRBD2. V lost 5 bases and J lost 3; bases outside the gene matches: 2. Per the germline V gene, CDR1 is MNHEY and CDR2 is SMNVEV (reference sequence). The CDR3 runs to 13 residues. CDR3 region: CASSQLAEETQYF. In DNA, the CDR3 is TGTGCCAGCAGTCAACTAGCGGAAGAGACCCAGTACTTC.

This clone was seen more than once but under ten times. The CDR3 sequence is CASSSNGGQEDSGANVLTF. The CDR3 nucleotides are TGTGCCAGCAGCTCCAATGGTGGACAGGAAGACTCTGGGGCCAACGTCCTGACTTTC. V usage is TRBV11-2 and J usage is TRBJ2-6, with 7 bases fitting TRBD1. V gave up 4 bases and J gave up 0 bases; unmatched junction bases: 12. This CDR3 spans 19 amino acids. Germline lookup yields CDR1 SGHAT and CDR2 FQNNGV. Together with reference TRBV11-2 and TRBJ2-6, the CDR3 gives the full variable domain: EAGVAQSPRYKIIEKRQSVAFWCNPISGHATLYWYQQILGQGPKLLIQFQNNGVVDDSQLPKDRFSAERLKGVDSTLKIQPAKLEDSAVYLCASSSNGGQEDSGANVLTFGAGSRLTVL.

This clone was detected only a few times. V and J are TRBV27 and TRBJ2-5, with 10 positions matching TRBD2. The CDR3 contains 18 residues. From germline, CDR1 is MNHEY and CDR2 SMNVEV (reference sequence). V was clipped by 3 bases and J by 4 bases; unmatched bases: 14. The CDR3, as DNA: TGTGCCAGCAGTTTTCGGGGGATAGCGGGAGGAATGGGAGAGACCCAGTACTTC. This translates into CASSFRGIAGGMGETQYF.

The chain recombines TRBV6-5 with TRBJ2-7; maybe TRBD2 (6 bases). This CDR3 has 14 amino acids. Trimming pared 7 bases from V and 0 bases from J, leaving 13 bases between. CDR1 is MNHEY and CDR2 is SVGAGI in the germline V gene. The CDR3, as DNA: TGTGCCAGCACCCCCCGGACTAACTCCTACGAGCAGTACTTC. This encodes CASTPRTNSYEQYF.

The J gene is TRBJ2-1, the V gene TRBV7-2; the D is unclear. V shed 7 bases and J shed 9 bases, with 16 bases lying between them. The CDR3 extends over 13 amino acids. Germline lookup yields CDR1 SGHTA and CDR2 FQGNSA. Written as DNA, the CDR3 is TGTGCCAGCACACTTGACCCCTTCGGTGAGCAGTTCTTC. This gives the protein CASTLDPFGEQFF.

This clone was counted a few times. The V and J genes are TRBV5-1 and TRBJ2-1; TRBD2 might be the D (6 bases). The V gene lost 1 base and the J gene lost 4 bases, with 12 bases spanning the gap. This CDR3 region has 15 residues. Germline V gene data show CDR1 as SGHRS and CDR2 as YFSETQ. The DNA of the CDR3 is TGCGCCAGCAGCTTGCTCCCGGGAGCTTACAATGAGCAGTTCTTC. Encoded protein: CASSLLPGAYNEQFF.

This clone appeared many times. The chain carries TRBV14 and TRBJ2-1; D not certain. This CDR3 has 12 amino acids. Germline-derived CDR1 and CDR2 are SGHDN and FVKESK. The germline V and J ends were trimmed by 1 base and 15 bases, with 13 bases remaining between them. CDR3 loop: CASSQVGLVVFF. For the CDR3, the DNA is TGTGCCAGCAGCCAAGTGGGTCTAGTGGTGTTCTTC.